In this sample, the clone carrying this TCR beta chain turned up a few times. The data originate from a study of T cells in Graves' hyperthyroidism and ophthalmopathy. Per germline, CDR1 MGHRA and CDR2 YSYEKL. Deletions cut 2 bases from V and 12 bases from J, with 14 bases between. This CDR3 is 14 amino acids long. What was amplified from RNA transcripts were TCR beta CDR3 regions. The HTBI set primed first-round TCR CDR3 RT-PCR. One entry per CDR3 protein results from TCRdb running MiXCR on the multiplex PCR reads. This table has about 520,000 distinct CDR3 sequences, around a quarter appearing once. Source material: blood. J is TRBJ1-6 and V is TRBV4-1; TRBD1 is a possible D gene (5 bases). The receptor comes from a woman aged 25 to 39 with Graves' ophthalmopathy. The CDR3 is CASSQPPGTQPLHF. In nucleotides, the CDR3 is TGCGCCAGCAGCCAACCTCCGGGGACCCAACCCCTCCACTTT.